The entry that follows covers one T cell receptor beta chain sequence. The antigen it recognizes is unknown. Per-base quality was not reported, and no clone a single base away is much larger than it. The data are from a study of somatic mutations in cytotoxic T cells in rheumatoid arthritis (dated by TCRdb to between 2016 and 2019). At the level of the whole study: A FACSAria II or Sony SH800 was used to flow-sort some V beta antibody-stained T-cell populations at nearly 100% purity, and TCRB sequencing was also done on sorted V beta1+ cells. Median age was essentially the same in the patient group and the control group. A total of 65 to 70 rheumatoid arthritis patients and about 20 healthy controls underwent TCRB deep sequencing. Whether expanded CD8+ T-cell clones in untreated, newly diagnosed rheumatoid arthritis carry somatic mutations was the study question, and clonality was characterized with TCRB deep sequencing. Here is what the overall study found, with its caveats: The expanded CD8+ clones had unknown antigen targets, and not appearing in virus-specific databases did not rule out that they were virus-specific. Rheumatoid arthritis patients and age-matched healthy controls did not significantly differ in CD8+ T-cell clonality. The slight underrepresentation of TRBV07 in patients was not corrected for multiple comparisons. In about an eighth of the roughly 65 patients the largest CD8+ clone exceeded 20% of CD8+ cells, and several identical CD8+ TCRB sequences were shared between blood and synovial fluid. In patients, CD8+ clonality rose with age (Spearman r ≈ 0.49), which was not the case in healthy controls.

TCRB CDR3 sequencing used the immunoSEQ assay on genomic DNA. The published analysis was carried out like this. Only productive TCRB rearrangements were included in the analyses. A clone was defined by a unique TCRB CDR3 sequence, and clonality was computed as a productive clonality index based on Shannon entropy. To calculate repertoire overlap between two samples, the template counts of each clone were considered relative to each sample's total templates. Flow cytometry-measured V-gene usage correlated with V-gene usage from TCRB sequencing, with a Spearman r of 0.55 to 0.7. Held by TCRdb, this immuneACCESS table contains in-frame sequences only and omits some clones. Under half of the omission traces to an unresolved V gene where checked; the cause of the rest is unknown. From that table come the V and J calls and clone size; the DNA was used to work out D and trimming. In all, the sample holds roughly 10,000 clones, and 60% to 80% of those were seen once. In total, the top ten clones hold roughly 23% of the sample.

Healthy controls were some 20 blood donors whose buffy coats were used, with a median age of about 56 years (range about 20-75) and 55% female. CD4+ and CD8+ cells were isolated by positive magnetic bead selection on an AutoMACS, and purity was checked by flow cytometry. Ficoll-Paque PLUS density gradient separation was used to isolate peripheral blood mononuclear cells. Using Nucleospin Tissue or Tissue XS kits, DNA was extracted from CD4-enriched, CD8-enriched or PBMC samples, with quantification by a Qubit 2.0 fluorometer. From the cysteine up to the phenylalanine, the CDR3 has a length of 15 residues. Only the CDR3 region is kept as DNA, spanning 45 bases read in frame from base 1. V is cut back by 1 base and J by 9 bases, with 9 bases in the junction unmatched. CDR1 and CDR2 (SGDLS, YYNGEE) derive from the germline V gene.

This sequence was found in a man aged 50 to 60 in good health. The chain is made from TRBV9 and TRBJ2-1; 8 bases in the junction line up with TRBD1. Material: CD8+ T cells sorted from blood. The nucleotide sequence is given as TGTGCCAGCAGCGTAATTGGACAGGGTGATCTTGAGCAGTTCTTC. The encoded protein is CASSVIGQGDLEQFF. Extended through the reference TRBV9 and TRBJ2-1 proteins, this CDR3 yields the full variable domain: DSGVTQTPKHLITATGQRVTLRCSPRSGDLSVYWYQQSLDQGLQFLIQYYNGEERAKGNILERFSAQQFPDLHSELNLSSLELGDSALYFCASSVIGQGDLEQFFGPGTRLTVL.